One T cell receptor beta chain is described in this entry. Its antigen is currently unknown. The CDR3 is 17 residues long. V was pared by 4 bases and J by 3 bases, with 12 bases of the junction left unmatched. Germline V lookup: CDR1 SGHNT, CDR2 YYREEE (reference sequence). The data are from a study of shared clonotypes between healthy human individuals. Study summary: Donor composition was two women and a few men, aged 18 to 49. CD4 naive and CD4 memory each took three plates per donor, while CD8 naive took two and CD8 memory one. Study-level points and caveats: Clonotypes that were shared across a handful of donors made up about 4.5% of naive CD4 clonotypes.

This table comes from immunoSEQ multiplex PCR, and its TCRdb copy is limited to in-frame clones, with some not included. In the table there are fewer than 3 million clones, 92% of which are singletons. Sequenced input: naive CD4+ T cells from PBMCs. Subset specified: CD45RA+ positively selected. The source of this sequence is a man aged 18 to 30 in good health. Some clones in this sample may be carry-over from other donors' samples. V is TRBV5-4 and J is TRBJ2-3; 9 bases match TRBD1. CDR3 nucleotide sequence: TGTGCCAGCAGCCTACTCCATACCGGGACAGGGACAGATACGCAGTATTTT. Its translation: CASSLLHTGTGTDTQYF.